This T cell receptor beta chain was captured by sequencing in a study of T cell responses to AZD1222 COVID-19 vaccine. Clones were read by immunoSEQ multiplex PCR, and TCRdb kept only the in-frame ones, dropping some. Its listing shows about 140,000 clones. The CDR3 has 16 amino acids. Trimming took off 1 base at V and 4 bases at J, with 16 bases between the two ends. The germline V gene has CDR1 SEHNR and CDR2 FQNEAQ (reference sequence). The sequencing input was peripheral blood. This rearrangement joins TRBV7-9 to TRBJ1-1; D gene ambiguous. The TCR comes from an adult in good health. As DNA, the CDR3 is TGTGCCAGCAGCTTAGTTTGGGAGAACTGGGGCACTGAAGCTTTCTTT. Its protein product is CASSLVWENWGTEAFF.